The 21 T cell receptor beta chains below all came from one sample that was sequenced in a study of Tregs in tolerant kidney transplant recipients. Libraries were prepared by immunoSEQ multiplex PCR; TCRdb keeps only in-frame clonotypes and omits some of them. The sample consists of about 240,000 clones, approximately 84% of them appearing once. What was sequenced was CD4+ T cells from blood. The receptors shown here come from a human donor in good health.

V is TRBV7-8 and J is TRBJ2-7; 9 nucleotides agree with TRBD1. The germline V gene has CDR1 SGHVS and CDR2 FQNEAQ. The V segment lost 3 bases and the J segment 1 base; nucleotides outside the gene matches: 4. The CDR3 has 15 residues. CDR3 nucleotides: TGTGCCAGCAGCTTTGGCGGACAGGGGTCCTACGAGCAGTACTTC. Translated, it gives CASSFGGQGSYEQYF.

This clone was seen more than once but under ten times. At one end, the junction sequence differs from germline, possibly due to a read error. The gene calls are TRBV7-7 and TRBJ2-1; no definite D call. This CDR3 is built from 15 residues. The germline V gene encodes CDR1 SSHAT and CDR2 FNYEAQ (reference sequence). CDR3 in amino acids: CASSLHRVTYNEQFF. The DNA of the CDR3 is TGTGCTAGCAGCCTACATCGGGTTACCTACAATGAGCAGTTCTTC. The full variable domain, in which reference TRBV7-7 and TRBJ2-1 provide the parts outside the CDR3, is GAGVSQSPRYKVTKRGQDVTLRCDPISSHATLYWYQQALGQGPEFLTYFNYEAQPDKSGLPSDRFSAERPEGSISTLTIQRTEQRDSAMYRCASSLHRVTYNEQFFGPGTRLTVL.

The sample holds a few counts of this clone. This sequence joins TRBV5-1 and TRBJ2-5; D is possibly TRBD2 (7 bases). Germline V lookup: CDR1 SGHRS, CDR2 YFSETQ. Trimming pared 4 bases from V and 3 bases from J, leaving 10 bases between. This CDR3 is 13 amino acids long. The CDR3 DNA reads TGCGCCAGCAGCGCGGGGGCGGAAGAGACCCAGTACTTC. Protein product: CASSAGAEETQYF.

The chain couples TRBV25-1 to TRBJ1-2; D might be TRBD1 (5 bases). V was shortened by 5 bases and J by 5 bases, with 18 bases between the two germline ends. The V gene's germline CDR1 is MGHDK and CDR2 SYGVNS. The CDR3 runs to 15 residues. The CDR3 reads CASSPMGGRVYGYTF. The CDR3 coding sequence is TGTGCCAGCAGTCCCATGGGGGGTAGGGTTTATGGCTACACCTTC.

This clone is a singleton in its sample. This chain uses TRBV19 with TRBJ2-7, with a possible D match to TRBD1 (5 bases). Germline loops: CDR1 LNHDA, CDR2 SQIVND (reference sequence). V was trimmed by 5 bases and J by 7 bases, leaving 18 bases between them. The length of the CDR3 is 14 residues. The DNA of the CDR3 is TGTGCCAGTAGTCCGACAGCCGTCCTACGAGAGCAGTACTTC. Its protein is CASSPTAVLREQYF. Combining the CDR3 with reference TRBV19 and TRBJ2-7 gives the whole variable domain DGGITQSPKYLFRKEGQNVTLSCEQNLNHDAMYWYRQDPGQGLRLIYYSQIVNDFQKGDIAEGYSVSREKKESFPLTVTSAQKNPTAFYLCASSPTAVLREQYFGPGTRLTVT.

As to this clone: Relative to the germline gene, one junction end is altered; a read error may explain this. V usage is TRBV7-7 and J usage is TRBJ2-5, with 12 bases fitting TRBD1. CDR3 length equals 16 residues. CDR1 is SSHAT, CDR2 FNYEAQ, per germline (reference sequence). Here the CDR3 DNA reads TGTGCTAGCAGCGGATACGGGACAGGGGGCGGCGAGACCCAGTACTTC. Amino acids: CASSGYGTGGGETQYF.

This sequence joins TRBV11-2 and TRBJ1-6, with a tentative D call TRBD1 (5 bases). The CDR3 is 16 residues long. The germline V and J ends were trimmed by 1 base and 7 bases, with 14 bases remaining between them. CDR1 SGHAT and CDR2 FQNNGV come from the germline V gene. In nucleotides, the CDR3 is TGTGCCAGCAGCTTAGGAGGAAGGGGAAAGAATTCACCCCTCCACTTT. Translating it yields CASSLGGRGKNSPLHF.

The chain couples TRBV18 to TRBJ1-5; no firm D call. The CDR3 totals 14 residues. Between the trimmed V and J ends, which lost 0 bases and 7 bases, there was a span of 10 bases. Per germline, CDR1 KGHSH and CDR2 LQKENI. CDR3 in amino acids: CASSPPDGLQPQHF. The CDR3 coding sequence is TGTGCCAGCTCACCACCGGACGGGTTACAGCCCCAGCATTTT.

The CDR3 nucleotides are TGTGCCAGCTCACCCTTGGGGGGGACAGGGAACACTGAAGCTTTCTTT. It encodes CASSPLGGTGNTEAFF. This rearrangement joins TRBV18 to TRBJ1-1; 8 bases align to TRBD1. CDR1 is KGHSH and CDR2 is LQKENI in the germline V gene. The CDR3 loop spans 16 amino acids. The ends lost 3 bases at V and 1 base at J; junction bases unmatched: 7.

Only one count was recorded for this clone. The gene calls are TRBV14 and TRBJ1-4; 7 positions match TRBD1. Germline V gene lookup returns CDR1 SGHDN and CDR2 FVKESK. V shed 5 bases, J shed 7 bases, and the junction held 10 bases outside the gene matches. The CDR3 extends over 15 amino acids. CDR3 region: CASSANRGSGEKLFF. In DNA form, the CDR3 reads TGTGCCAGCAGCGCCAACAGGGGCTCGGGTGAAAAACTGTTTTTT.

The chain joins TRBV4-2 to TRBJ1-1; a possible D gene is TRBD1 (6 bases). CDR3 length: 14 amino acids. Per germline, CDR1 LGHNA and CDR2 YNFKEQ. V was cut by 3 bases and J by 1 base, with 9 bases left in between. The CDR3 DNA reads as TGTGCCAGCAGCCATGACAGGAAGAACACTGAAGCTTTCTTT. Its protein is CASSHDRKNTEAFF.

This rearrangement joins TRBV19 to TRBJ1-2, with 9 positions matching TRBD1. V shed 3 bases, J shed 3 bases, and the junction held 11 bases outside the gene matches. Per germline, CDR1 LNHDA and CDR2 SQIVND (reference sequence). This CDR3 is 17 amino acids long. CDR3 protein: CASSIGTGRTTYYGYTF. For the CDR3, the DNA is TGTGCCAGTAGTATCGGGACAGGGAGAACTACCTACTATGGCTACACCTTC.

This chain joins TRBV6-1 and TRBJ1-5; no clear D gene. Germline-derived CDR1 and CDR2 are MNHNS and SASEGT. With 2 bases removed from V and 0 bases from J, the gap between germline ends came to 14 bases. CDR3 size: 17 residues. CDR3: CASSEQANFNSNQPQHF. The CDR3 nucleotides are TGTGCCAGCAGTGAACAGGCGAACTTTAATAGCAATCAGCCCCAGCATTTT.

This chain uses TRBV7-9 with TRBJ1-4; D call uncertain. Germline CDR1 reads SEHNR; CDR2 reads FQNEAQ (reference sequence). V was trimmed by 3 bases and J by 12 bases, leaving 14 bases between them. The CDR3 loop spans 13 amino acids. The CDR3 loop reads CASSFFGSDELFF. CDR3 nucleotides: TGTGCCAGCAGCTTTTTTGGGTCGGACGAACTGTTTTTT. Using reference TRBV7-9 and TRBJ1-4 for the parts outside the CDR3, the full variable domain is DTGVSQNPRHKITKRGQNVTFRCDPISEHNRLYWYRQTLGQGPEFLTYFQNEAQLEKSRLLSDRFSAERPKGSFSTLEIQRTEQGDSAMYLCASSFFGSDELFFGSGTQLSVL.

The chain links TRBV11-3 to TRBJ2-1, with 7 bases aligning to TRBD2. Germline values: CDR1 SGHNT, CDR2 YENEEA. Germline trimming cut 6 bases from V and 10 bases from J; bases unmatched to any gene: 15. This CDR3 contains 15 residues. In DNA, the CDR3 is TGTGCCAGCAGGCGATCGGGGGAGGGCGGGGAGGAGCAGTTCTTC. It codes for CASRRSGEGGEEQFF.

V usage is TRBV2 and J usage is TRBJ1-4, with 7 bases aligning to TRBD1. CDR3 length: 12 amino acids. Germline V CDR1 and CDR2: SNHLY, FYNNEI. V shed 3 bases, J shed 10 bases, and the junction held 2 bases outside the gene matches. Written as DNA, the CDR3 is TGTGCCAGCAGTGACCGGGACAGAAAACTGTTTTTT. Protein: CASSDRDRKLFF.

This clone turned up a few times. The chain has TRBV7-9 and TRBJ1-1; 8 positions match TRBD1. From germline, CDR1 is SEHNR and CDR2 FQNEAQ (reference sequence). V lost 5 bases and J lost 0; bases outside the gene matches: 8. The CDR3 totals 16 residues. This CDR3 is CASSLRTGYMNTEAFF. CDR3 coding DNA: TGTGCCAGCAGCCTCCGGACAGGGTACATGAACACTGAAGCTTTCTTT.

The CDR3 DNA reads as TGTGCCTGGAGTCTGGACAGGGGGCTGCTTCAGCCCCAGCATTTT. It yields the protein CAWSLDRGLLQPQHF. This rearrangement joins TRBV30 to TRBJ1-5; 11 nucleotides line up with TRBD1. CDR3 size: 15 residues. The trim removed 2 bases at V and 6 bases at J, leaving 6 bases unmatched. Per the germline V gene, CDR1 is GTSNPN and CDR2 is SVGIG (reference sequence).

The sample holds a few counts of this clone. This chain uses TRBV7-9 with TRBJ1-1, with D maybe TRBD1 (6 bases). CDR1 is SEHNR, CDR2 FQNEAQ, per germline (reference sequence). CDR3 length: 16 amino acids. V was cut by 5 bases and J by 3 bases, with 19 bases left in between. The CDR3 region is CASSPPGTLSDTEAFF. CDR3 DNA: TGTGCCAGCAGCCCTCCGGGGACACTAAGTGACACTGAAGCTTTCTTT.

Notes on this clone: Other DNA sequences in this sample translate to the same CDR3. The chain uses TRBV5-4 and TRBJ2-3, with unresolved D. CDR1 is SGHNT, CDR2 YYREEE, per germline (reference sequence). The V gene lost 0 bases and the J gene lost 1 base, with 6 bases spanning the gap. This CDR3 spans 14 amino acids. CDR3 sequence: CASSLAGGTDTQYF. The CDR3 DNA reads as TGTGCCAGCAGCTTGGCAGGAGGCACAGATACGCAGTATTTT.

The V and J genes are TRBV11-2 and TRBJ1-1; D is uncertain. The CDR3 has 15 amino acids. Germline-derived CDR1 and CDR2 are SGHAT and FQNNGV. V shed 1 base and J shed 0 bases, with 9 bases lying between them. CDR3 DNA sequence: TGTGCCAGCAGCTTAGTACTGGGTCTGAACACTGAAGCTTTCTTT. This gives the protein CASSLVLGLNTEAFF.